These T cell receptor beta chains were read from a single sample in a study of blood T cell repertoires in COVID-19. TCRdb's copy holds only in-frame clones and misses some; the assay was immunoSEQ multiplex PCR. The sample shows approximately 94,000 clones, almost 90% of them seen only once. The sample consisted of peripheral blood. These TCRs come from a human donor in a cohort sampled during active COVID-19. The CDR3 runs from the conserved cysteine through the conserved F or W. A D gene is named only where the DNA matches it firmly. Size tells how often a clone was seen (once, few, many) or the class of an expanded clone, and some rows leave it out.

j_call: TRBJ2-5; v_call: TRBV19; clone_size: -; cdr3_length: 14; d_call: TRBD2; cdr3_nt: TGTGCCAGTTCTCTCGATGGGACTAGCGGGACCCAGTACTTC; cdr3_aa: CASSLDGTSGTQYF
j_call: TRBJ2-1; v_call: TRBV19; clone_size: -; cdr3_length: 15; d_call: TRBD2; cdr3_nt: TGTGCCAGTAGTATACTAGCGGGAGGAATGGGTGAGCAGTTCTTC; cdr3_aa: CASSILAGGMGEQFF
j_call: TRBJ1-1; v_call: TRBV7-8; clone_size: -; cdr3_length: 15; d_call: TRBD1; cdr3_nt: TGTGCCAGCAGCCCCGGGAGGGGGCGGCTCACTGAAGCTTTCTTT; cdr3_aa: CASSPGRGRLTEAFF
j_call: TRBJ1-2; v_call: TRBV5-4; clone_size: -; cdr3_length: 15; d_call: TRBD1; cdr3_nt: TGTGCCAGCAAACTCACAGGGGGAAGGAACTATGGCTACACCTTC; cdr3_aa: CASKLTGGRNYGYTF
j_call: TRBJ1-2; v_call: TRBV5-1; clone_size: -; cdr3_length: 14; d_call: -; cdr3_nt: TGCGCCAGCAGCTTGGACAGTTCGCAGGGAGGCTACACCTTC; cdr3_aa: CASSLDSSQGGYTF
j_call: TRBJ1-6; v_call: TRBV28; clone_size: -; cdr3_length: 14; d_call: -; cdr3_nt: TGTGCCAGCAGTTTAGGGCAGGATAATTCACCCCTCCACTTT; cdr3_aa: CASSLGQDNSPLHF
j_call: TRBJ1-2; v_call: TRBV1; clone_size: -; cdr3_length: 14; d_call: -; cdr3_nt: TGCACCAGCAGCAAGGGACAGGGGGCGCGGGGCTACACCTTC; cdr3_aa: CTSSKGQGARGYTF
j_call: TRBJ1-2; v_call: TRBV28; clone_size: once; cdr3_length: 17; d_call: -; cdr3_nt: TGTGCCAGTGTCGCCCGGCTCAGGGGTGAACTTGGCTATGGCTACACCTTC; cdr3_aa: CASVARLRGELGYGYTF
j_call: TRBJ2-7; v_call: TRBV11-3; clone_size: once; cdr3_length: 14; d_call: TRBD2; cdr3_nt: TGTGCCAGCAGCCCACTAGCGGGATCATACGAGCAGTACTTC; cdr3_aa: CASSPLAGSYEQYF
j_call: TRBJ2-1; v_call: TRBV7-2; clone_size: once; cdr3_length: 15; d_call: -; cdr3_nt: TGTGCCAGCAACTCCCTGCTAGCGTCCTACAATGAGCAGTTCTTC; cdr3_aa: CASNSLLASYNEQFF
j_call: TRBJ2-3; v_call: TRBV7-9; clone_size: -; cdr3_length: 15; d_call: TRBD2; cdr3_nt: TGTGCCAGCAGCTCCACTAGCGGGAGGGCCGATACGCAGTATTTT; cdr3_aa: CASSSTSGRADTQYF
j_call: TRBJ1-1; v_call: TRBV25-1; clone_size: -; cdr3_length: 17; d_call: -; cdr3_nt: TGTGCCAGCAGTCCCAGGGAGGGAAACTTCGTGAACACTGAAGCTTTCTTT; cdr3_aa: CASSPREGNFVNTEAFF
j_call: TRBJ1-3; v_call: TRBV3-1/TRBV3-2; clone_size: -; cdr3_length: 13; d_call: -; cdr3_nt: TGTGCCAGCAGCCCCCCCTCGGGAAACACCATATATTTT; cdr3_aa: CASSPPSGNTIYF
j_call: TRBJ1-4; v_call: TRBV4-3; clone_size: -; cdr3_length: 13; d_call: -; cdr3_nt: TGCGCCAGCAGCCAAGAATTCTCCGAAAAACTGTTTTTT; cdr3_aa: CASSQEFSEKLFF
j_call: TRBJ2-7; v_call: TRBV3-1/TRBV3-2; clone_size: -; cdr3_length: 16; d_call: TRBD1; cdr3_nt: TGTGCCAGCAGCCGAAAGGACAGGGGTTTGTCCTACGAGCAGTACTTC; cdr3_aa: CASSRKDRGLSYEQYF